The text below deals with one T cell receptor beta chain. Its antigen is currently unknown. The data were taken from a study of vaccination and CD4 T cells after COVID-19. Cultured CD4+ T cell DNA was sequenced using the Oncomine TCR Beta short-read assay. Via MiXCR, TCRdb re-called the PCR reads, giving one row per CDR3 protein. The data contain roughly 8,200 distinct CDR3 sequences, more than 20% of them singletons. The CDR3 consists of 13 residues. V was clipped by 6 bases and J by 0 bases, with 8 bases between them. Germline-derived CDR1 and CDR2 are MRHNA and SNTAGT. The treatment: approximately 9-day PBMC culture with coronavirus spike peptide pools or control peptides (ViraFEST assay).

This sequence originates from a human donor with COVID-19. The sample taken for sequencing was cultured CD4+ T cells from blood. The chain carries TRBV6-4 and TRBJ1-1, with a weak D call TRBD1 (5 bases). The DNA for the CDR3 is TGTGCCAGCAGAGACAGTTTGAACACTGAAGCTTTCTTT. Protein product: CASRDSLNTEAFF.